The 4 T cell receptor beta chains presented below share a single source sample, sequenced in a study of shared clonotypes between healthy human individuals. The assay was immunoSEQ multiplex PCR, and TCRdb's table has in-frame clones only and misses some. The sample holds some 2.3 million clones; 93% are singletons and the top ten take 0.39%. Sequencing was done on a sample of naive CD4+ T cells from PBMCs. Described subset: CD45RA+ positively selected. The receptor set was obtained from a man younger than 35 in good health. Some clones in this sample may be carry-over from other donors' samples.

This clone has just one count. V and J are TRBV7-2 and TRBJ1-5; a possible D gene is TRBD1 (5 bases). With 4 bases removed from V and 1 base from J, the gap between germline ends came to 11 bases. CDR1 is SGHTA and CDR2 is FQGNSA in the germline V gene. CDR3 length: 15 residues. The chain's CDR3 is CASSWGTRSNQPQHF. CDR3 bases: TGTGCCAGCAGCTGGGGGACCCGGAGCAATCAGCCCCAGCATTTT.

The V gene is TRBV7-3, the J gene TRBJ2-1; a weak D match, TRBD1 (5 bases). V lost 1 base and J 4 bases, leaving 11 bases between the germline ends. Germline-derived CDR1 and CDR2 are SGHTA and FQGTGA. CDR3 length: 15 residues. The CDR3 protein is CASSLSPTAYNEQFF. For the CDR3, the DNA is TGTGCCAGCAGCTTAAGCCCGACAGCATACAATGAGCAGTTCTTC.

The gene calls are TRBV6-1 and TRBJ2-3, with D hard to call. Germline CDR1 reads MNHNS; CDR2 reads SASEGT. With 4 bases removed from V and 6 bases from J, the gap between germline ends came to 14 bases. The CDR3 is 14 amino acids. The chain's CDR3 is CASSGRTVPDTQYF. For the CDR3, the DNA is TGTGCCAGCAGTGGAAGAACTGTACCCGATACGCAGTATTTT.

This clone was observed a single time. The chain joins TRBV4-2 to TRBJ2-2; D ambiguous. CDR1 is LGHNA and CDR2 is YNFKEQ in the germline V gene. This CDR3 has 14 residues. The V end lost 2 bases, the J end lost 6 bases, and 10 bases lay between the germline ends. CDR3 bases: TGTGCCAGCAGCCAATCACGAGGCTCCGGGGAGCTGTTTTTT. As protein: CASSQSRGSGELFF.